The 21 T cell receptor beta chains presented below share a single source sample, sequenced in a study of T cells in Graves' hyperthyroidism and ophthalmopathy. RNA transcripts gave rise to amplified TCR beta CDR3 regions. With the HTBI primer set, the TCR CDR3 went through a first round of RT-PCR. TCRdb re-called the multiplex PCR reads through MiXCR, storing one row per CDR3 protein. The sample includes under 700,000 distinct CDR3 sequences, about a sixth of them seen just once. The specimen was blood. These receptors were taken from a woman aged 18-29 years with Graves' hyperthyroidism.

This clonotype was seen many times. The gene calls are TRBV2 and TRBJ1-5; 11 bases match TRBD1. The V and J ends lost 6 bases and 7 bases, in that order; junction bases with no gene match: 8. The V gene's germline CDR1 is SNHLY and CDR2 FYNNEI. This CDR3 comprises 15 residues. The DNA for the CDR3 is TGTGCCAGCAGCGGGACAGGGGGAGAGGGGCAGCCCCAGCATTTT. Translated, it gives CASSGTGGEGQPQHF. The full variable domain, completed using reference TRBV2 and TRBJ1-5, is EPEVTQTPSHQVTQMGQEVILRCVPISNHLYFYWYRQILGQKVEFLVSFYNNEISEKSEIFDDQFSVERPDGSNFTLKIRSTKLEDSAMYFCASSGTGGEGQPQHFGDGTRLSIL.

The chain couples TRBV7-2 to TRBJ2-3, with TRBD2 matching 10 bases. V lost 2 bases, J lost 5 bases, and 22 bases stayed unmatched. There are 21 residues in the CDR3. Germline CDR1 reads SGHTA; CDR2 reads FQGNSA. The CDR3 sequence is CASSLPLTGRRAGGREDTQYF. Written as DNA, the CDR3 is TGTGCCAGCAGCTTACCCCTGACAGGGAGGAGAGCGGGGGGGCGGGAAGATACGCAGTATTTT.

The rearrangement joins TRBV20-1 to TRBJ1-5; no clear D gene. Germline CDR1 reads DFQATT; CDR2 reads SNEGSKA (reference sequence). This CDR3 contains 13 residues. The V end was cut by 6 bases, the J end by 2 bases, with 11 bases between. The CDR3 reads CSARFRGNQPQHF. The CDR3 coding sequence is TGCAGTGCCCGATTCCGGGGCAATCAGCCCCAGCATTTT.

The chain has TRBV4-1 and TRBJ1-4; perhaps TRBD1 as D (6 bases). Germline V CDR1 and CDR2: MGHRA, YSYEKL. V was cut by 0 bases and J by 7 bases, with 12 bases left in between. This CDR3 has 15 amino acids. CDR3 in amino acids: CASSQDGGASEKLFF. CDR3 bases: TGCGCCAGCAGCCAAGATGGGGGGGCTAGTGAAAAACTGTTTTTT.

The table lists this clonotype with many counts. The chain carries TRBV28 and TRBJ2-5; D is perhaps TRBD2 (5 bases). The germline V gene encodes CDR1 MDHEN and CDR2 SYDVKM. The length of the CDR3 is 13 residues. With 7 bases removed from V and 4 bases from J, the gap between germline ends came to 13 bases. CDR3 residues: CASTTRRGETQYF. CDR3 DNA sequence: TGTGCCAGCACTACACGACGGGGAGAGACCCAGTACTTC.

This clonotype was seen many times. The gene calls are TRBV12-3 or TRBV12-4 and TRBJ1-5; the match to TRBD1 covers 7 bases. The CDR3 totals 10 residues. The CDR3 coding sequence is TGTGTCGAAGGGGGCCAGCCCCAGCATTTT. It codes for CVEGGQPQHF.

The V gene is TRBV3-1, the J gene TRBJ1-6; D remains ambiguous. Germline lookup yields CDR1 LGHDT and CDR2 YNNKEL (reference sequence). The CDR3 length is 14 residues. The germline V and J ends were trimmed by 1 base and 11 bases, with 12 bases remaining between them. CDR3 protein: CASSQVKSPAPLHF. Here the CDR3 DNA reads TGTGCCAGCAGCCAAGTGAAGTCTCCGGCACCCCTCCACTTT. Using reference TRBV3-1 and TRBJ1-6 for the parts outside the CDR3, the full variable domain is DTAVSQTPKYLVTQMGNDKSIKCEQNLGHDTMYWYKQDSKKFLKIMFSYNNKELIINETVPNRFSPKSPDKAHLNLHINSLELGDSAVYFCASSQVKSPAPLHFGNGTRLTVT.

V gene TRBV6-2 or TRBV6-3 combines with J gene TRBJ1-3; no clear D. Trimming stripped 2 bases from V and 0 bases from J, with 2 bases between. CDR1 MNHEY and CDR2 SVGEGT come from the germline V gene. CDR3 length: 13 residues. The DNA of the CDR3 is TGTGCCAGCAGTTACACCTCTGGAAACACCATATATTTT. Its translation is CASSYTSGNTIYF.

The rearrangement uses TRBV11-3 and TRBJ1-3; D remains ambiguous. Trimming stripped 8 bases from V and 0 bases from J, with 8 bases between. The V gene's germline CDR1 is SGHNT and CDR2 YENEEA. The CDR3 runs to 13 residues. For the CDR3, the DNA is TGTGCCAGCTCATGGCTCTCTGGAAACACCATATATTTT. This sequence encodes CASSWLSGNTIYF.

This clonotype has a count of ten or more. The V gene is TRBV28, the J gene TRBJ2-5; 7 bases line up with TRBD1. Germline trimming cut 5 bases from V and 3 bases from J; bases unmatched to any gene: 3. There are 13 residues in the CDR3. Germline CDR1 reads MDHEN; CDR2 reads SYDVKM. The CDR3 nucleotides are TGTGCCAGCAGTGACAGGGTCAAAGAGACCCAGTACTTC. Amino acids: CASSDRVKETQYF.

This clonotype was seen only a few times. The rearrangement joins TRBV15 to TRBJ1-2; maybe TRBD1 (5 bases). Between the trimmed V and J ends, which lost 3 bases and 1 base, there was a span of 24 bases. Germline V CDR1 and CDR2: LNHNV, YYDKDF (reference sequence). The CDR3 is 19 residues long. The CDR3 spells CATSRRGGGIGRNNYGYTF. For the CDR3, the DNA is TGTGCCACCAGCAGGAGGGGTGGGGGAATTGGCCGTAATAACTATGGCTACACCTTC.

This clonotype was counted ten times or more. This sequence joins TRBV12-3 or TRBV12-4 and TRBJ2-7; TRBD2 agrees at 7 bases. The CDR3 totals 14 residues. J gave up 3 bases and V 5 bases, and 7 bases lay outside the gene matches. DNA for the CDR3: TGTGCCAGCAGTCGTGGACTAGGTGGCTACGAGCAGTACTTC. As protein: CASSRGLGGYEQYF.

The table lists this clonotype with a few counts. The chain combines TRBV6-2 or TRBV6-3 with TRBJ1-4; tentatively, D is TRBD1 (5 bases). The CDR3 length is 14 residues. V lost 6 bases, J lost 13 bases, and 21 bases lay in between. Germline V gives CDR1 MNHEY, CDR2 SVGEGT. CDR3 DNA sequence: TGTGCCAGCAGAGACAGCTTGGACGACGTTGGACTGTTTTTT. The encoded protein is CASRDSLDDVGLFF.

This chain joins TRBV3-1 and TRBJ2-1; D call uncertain. This CDR3 has 15 amino acids. CDR1 LGHDT and CDR2 YNNKEL come from the germline V gene (reference sequence). The ends were cut back, 4 bases at V and 5 bases at J, with 15 bases in the middle. CDR3 coding DNA: TGTGCCAGCAGCCCCTTTGGCGGACCTAACAATGAGCAGTTCTTC. Amino acid sequence: CASSPFGGPNNEQFF.

This clonotype was seen ten or more times. This chain connects TRBV5-1 to TRBJ2-1, with 13 bases matching TRBD2. The CDR3 contains 16 residues. Germline V gives CDR1 SGHRS, CDR2 YFSETQ. The V segment lost 0 bases and the J segment 10 bases; nucleotides outside the gene matches: 7. Written as DNA, the CDR3 is TGCGCCAGCAGCTTGGAACTAGCGGGAGGGCCCTCCGAGCAGTTCTTC. Protein sequence: CASSLELAGGPSEQFF.

There are a few counts of this clonotype. The J gene is TRBJ1-1, the V gene TRBV27, with a possible D match to TRBD1 (5 bases). The germline CDR1 and CDR2 sequences are MNHEY and SMNVEV (reference sequence). The V end was cut by 7 bases, the J end by 0 bases, with 9 bases between. The CDR3 loop spans 13 amino acids. The CDR3 bases are TGTGCCAGCACCCAAGGGGTGAACACTGAAGCTTTCTTT. Protein sequence: CASTQGVNTEAFF.

This clonotype appeared many times. CDR3 DNA sequence: TGTGCCAGCAGCCAAGGGGCGGGTCGAAGCACAGATACGCAGTATTTT. This gives the protein CASSQGAGRSTDTQYF. V usage is TRBV3-1 and J usage is TRBJ2-3; D possibly corresponds to TRBD2 (5 bases). The CDR3 is 16 residues long. Per germline, CDR1 LGHDT and CDR2 YNNKEL (reference sequence). V was shortened by 1 base and J by 0 bases, with 11 bases between the two germline ends.

This clonotype was observed at least ten times. The chain combines TRBV3-1 with TRBJ2-2, with TRBD1 identical over 7 bases. The V gene end was trimmed by 4 bases and the J gene end by 1 base; junction bases not matched to a gene: 3. The CDR3 runs 15 residues. Germline V gene data show CDR1 as LGHDT and CDR2 as YNNKEL (reference sequence). CDR3 in amino acids: CASSPRTGNTGELFF. DNA for the CDR3: TGTGCCAGCAGCCCCCGGACAGGGAACACCGGGGAGCTGTTTTTT.

CDR3: CASSLSLRGGGDTQYF. Here the CDR3 DNA reads TGTGCCAGCAGTTTATCGTTACGGGGCGGGGGTGATACGCAGTATTTT. This chain joins TRBV27 and TRBJ2-3, with TRBD2 matching 7 bases. After removal of 0 bases from V and 6 bases from J, the junction contained 9 bases not matched to a gene. The CDR3 has 16 residues. Germline V gene lookup returns CDR1 MNHEY and CDR2 SMNVEV (reference sequence).

This clonotype was observed a few times. The V and J genes are TRBV5-1 and TRBJ1-6; D call uncertain. Germline loops: CDR1 SGHRS, CDR2 YFSETQ. The CDR3 is 15 amino acids. Trimming took off 0 bases at V and 7 bases at J, with 11 bases between the two ends. The CDR3 coding sequence is TGCGCCAGCAGCTTGGAGGTCGGATGGAATTCACCCCTCCACTTT. Its translation is CASSLEVGWNSPLHF.

This clonotype was found many times. The chain carries TRBV20-1 and TRBJ2-3; D might be TRBD2 (6 bases). V gave up 1 base and J gave up 2 bases, with 16 bases separating them. CDR1 is DFQATT, CDR2 SNEGSKA, per germline (reference sequence). The CDR3 extends over 16 amino acids. The CDR3 loop is CSARGLDYPVTDTQYF. The CDR3 DNA sequence: TGCAGTGCTAGAGGATTGGACTATCCAGTCACAGATACGCAGTATTTT.